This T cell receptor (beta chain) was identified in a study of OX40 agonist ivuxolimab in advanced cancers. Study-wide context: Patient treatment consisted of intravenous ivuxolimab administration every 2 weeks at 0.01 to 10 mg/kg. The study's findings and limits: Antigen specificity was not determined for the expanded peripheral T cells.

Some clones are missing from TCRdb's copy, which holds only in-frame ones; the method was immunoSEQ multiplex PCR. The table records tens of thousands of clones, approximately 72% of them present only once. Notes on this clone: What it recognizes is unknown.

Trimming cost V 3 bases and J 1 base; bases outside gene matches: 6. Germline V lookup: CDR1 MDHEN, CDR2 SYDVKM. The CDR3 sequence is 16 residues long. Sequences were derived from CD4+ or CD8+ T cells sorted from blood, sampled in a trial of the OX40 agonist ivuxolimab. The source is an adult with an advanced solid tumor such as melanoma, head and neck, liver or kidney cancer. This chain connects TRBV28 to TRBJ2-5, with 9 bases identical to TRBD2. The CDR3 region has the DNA TGTGCCAGCAGTTTGGGAGCGGGGGGCCCCCAAGAGACCCAGTACTTC. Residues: CASSLGAGGPQETQYF. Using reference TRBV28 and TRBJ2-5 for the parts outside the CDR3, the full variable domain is DVKVTQSSRYLVKRTGEKVFLECVQDMDHENMFWYRQDPGLGLRLIYFSYDVKMKEKGDIPEGYSVSREKKERFSLILESASTNQTSMYLCASSLGAGGPQETQYFGPGTRLLVL.